The present TCR beta chain was sequenced within a study of T cell clonality in common variable immunodeficiency (dated by TCRdb to between 2015 and 2016). In its sample, this clone was seen many times. This receptor's antigen is unknown. Coverage ceases 3 residues before the CDR3 finishes, and the germline J gene fills in the end. Most of the CVID patients and most of the healthy controls were of Caucasian heritage. Heparinized peripheral whole blood samples of roughly 5 to 9 ml were obtained from each donor. Genomic DNA from adults with common variable immune deficiency (CVID) and from healthy adult controls was the source for sequencing TCRbeta CDR3 repertoires. The control group comprised 22 healthy adult volunteers, some 12 female and around ten male, aged roughly 20 to 75 years with a mean age of around 35. Diluted blood was density-centrifuged over Hypaque 1077 or Ficoll-Paque to isolate peripheral blood mononuclear cells. Genomic DNA was extracted from unsorted mononuclear cells by Qiagen column purification or by a centrifugation-based method.

For sequencing input, CVID and control samples contributed equivalent amounts of genomic DNA. For every sample, a 60 bp segment covering the rearranged TCRbeta CDR3 region was amplified and then sequenced. TCRbeta amplification used the immunoSEQ assay, a bias-corrected multiplex PCR with high-throughput sequencing. The study's processing was this. Each unique nucleotide sequence was treated as a clone and annotated with V, D and J genes, copy number and frequency. Sequences were labeled productive if in frame, and non-productive if out of frame or containing stop codons. As previously described, clonality was computed from Shannon's entropy. The predicted amino acid sequences of productive clones were used to derive the mean CDR3 Kyte-Doolittle hydropathy. Hierarchical clustering of scaled V gene usage was performed with the R hclust function using Manhattan distance and complete linkage. To assess clone sharing by CDR3 amino acid sequence, 12 repertoires per group were resampled over 100 rounds. The repertoires were searched for 60 to 70 published EBV-specific TCRbeta sequences and about 240 published CMV-specific TCRbeta sequences. A couple of CVID samples that yielded fewer than 10,000 sequences were excluded from the analysis, so around 40 CVID repertoires were retained. In TCRdb, the immuneACCESS table is reduced to in-frame sequences with V and J assigned. These tables do not hold every clone; where another copy was compared, an unresolved V gene accounts for under half, and the others remain unexplained. The V and J calls and clone size are taken from that table; D and trimming were inferred from the DNA. The sample comprises tens of thousands of clones, and every one was counted more than once. Together, the top ten hold approximately 5.5% of the sample.

Including cysteine and phenylalanine, the CDR3 has 14 amino acids. The CDR3 was read in part: 33 bases, with the frame set at base 1. V lost 8 bases and J lost 5 bases, and the count of bases not matched to a germline gene is 6. Broader findings and caveats from the paper: Reportedly, TCRbeta sequences from CVID had fewer deletions and N-nucleotide insertions, and highly modified clones with 13 or more V deletions were absent from CVID. Although equal DNA input was used, an average of roughly 85,000 unique sequences per sample was obtained for controls, compared with roughly 33,000 for CVID samples. TCRbeta clonality was higher in CVID subjects than in healthy controls (t-test p = 0.018), and the increase was most characteristic of about a third of subjects. Fewer TCRbeta clones were shared among CVID subjects than among healthy controls (p < 0.0001). Correlations of repertoire features with clinical complications were constrained by heterogeneity among patients within the CVID cohort. According to the authors, finding the cause of the higher clonality in CVID would require sequencing the repertoires of T cell subpopulations.

This TCR derives from a person aged 18 to 75 in good health. Sequenced sample: peripheral blood mononuclear cells. The receptor chain draws on TRBV12-3 or TRBV12-4 and TRBJ2-5; TRBD1 aligns with 12 central bases. The covered CDR3 bases are TGTGCCAGCGGACCGGGACAGGGGGCGGAGACC. It specifies CASGPGQGAET. The whole CDR3 reads CASGPGQGAETQYF.